These 18 T cell receptor beta chains share one sample of origin, sequenced in a study of CD8 T cells in ankylosing spondylitis. The study, taken as a whole, reports: For ankylosing spondylitis blood, a TCR beta motif of seven to nine highly homologous variants appeared characteristic.

MiXCR, applied by TCRdb to the 5' RACE reads, yields one record per CDR3 protein. The table includes 670,000 or so distinct CDR3 sequences, around 20% detected once. Their antigen targets remain unknown. Sample: blood, either unsorted or a sorted T cell fraction (not recorded which). The receptors originated from a male donor with ankylosing spondylitis.

The rearrangement links TRBV27 to TRBJ1-1, with D perhaps matching TRBD1 (5 bases). The CDR3 extends over 16 amino acids. The V gene's germline CDR1 is MNHEY and CDR2 SMNVEV (reference sequence). Trimming took off 5 bases at V and 1 base at J, with 17 bases between the two ends. CDR3 in amino acids: CASSPRGGWANTEAFF. The DNA for the CDR3 is TGTGCCAGCAGTCCCCGGGGGGGGTGGGCGAACACTGAAGCTTTCTTT.

The chain recombines TRBV7-9 with TRBJ2-5; D gene ambiguous. V was clipped by 1 base and J by 0 bases, with 9 bases between them. There are 15 residues in the CDR3. The germline CDR1 and CDR2 sequences are SEHNR and FQNEAQ (reference sequence). The CDR3 sequence is CASSLGSNDQETQYF. The CDR3 DNA reads as TGTGCCAGCAGCTTAGGGAGTAACGACCAAGAGACCCAGTACTTC.

This clonotype has just a few counts. The rearrangement links TRBV7-2 to TRBJ1-3; D gene uncertain. The CDR3 sequence is 14 residues long. Germline V gene lookup returns CDR1 SGHTA and CDR2 FQGNSA. Trimming took 4 bases from V and 3 from J, leaving 10 bases between them. Here the CDR3 DNA reads TGTGCCAGCAGCTCTCTCGGGTTTGGAAACACCATATATTTT. It codes for CASSSLGFGNTIYF.

The chain employs TRBV7-8 and TRBJ2-7; D is perhaps TRBD1 (5 bases). With 5 bases removed from V and 2 bases from J, the gap between germline ends came to 13 bases. The length of the CDR3 is 14 residues. Germline V gene data show CDR1 as SGHVS and CDR2 as FQNEAQ. The CDR3 DNA is TGTGCCAGCAGCCCTTGGGGCAGGCCCTACGAGCAGTACTTC. This encodes CASSPWGRPYEQYF. Combining the CDR3 with reference TRBV7-8 and TRBJ2-7 gives the whole variable domain GAGVSQSPRYKVAKRGQDVALRCDPISGHVSLFWYQQALGQGPEFLTYFQNEAQLDKSGLPSDRFFAERPEGSVSTLKIQRTQQEDSAVYLCASSPWGRPYEQYFGPGTRLTVT.

V and J are TRBV7-8 and TRBJ2-1, with 13 bases fitting TRBD2. The CDR3 is 18 residues long. CDR1 is SGHVS, CDR2 FQNEAQ, per germline. After removal of 5 bases from V and 3 bases from J, the junction contained 10 bases not matched to a gene. The CDR3 loop reads CASSLGLAGAVFYNEQFF. CDR3 bases: TGTGCCAGCAGCCTCGGACTAGCGGGAGCGGTATTCTACAATGAGCAGTTCTTC.

This clonotype was counted only a few times. The chain joins TRBV12-3 or TRBV12-4 to TRBJ2-2; TRBD2 is a possible D gene (5 bases). V was pared by 6 bases and J by 6 bases, with 11 bases between. The CDR3 has 13 amino acids. CDR3 DNA sequence: TGTGCCAGCAGCACCCGGGGTTCCGGGGAGCTGTTTTTT. Protein sequence: CASSTRGSGELFF.

This clonotype turned up a few times. This CDR3 reads CASSLGGISGYTF. CDR3 nucleotides: TGTGCCAGCAGTCTTGGGGGGATCTCTGGCTACACCTTC. This chain joins TRBV6-1 and TRBJ1-2; weak D call: TRBD1 (5 bases). The CDR3 spans 13 residues. Trimming pared 5 bases from V and 7 bases from J, leaving 14 bases between. Germline V gives CDR1 MNHNS, CDR2 SASEGT.

In its sample, this clonotype was seen a few times. The chain employs TRBV25-1 and TRBJ2-3; D uncertain. The CDR3 length is 13 residues. The germline V and J ends were trimmed by 4 bases and 5 bases, with 10 bases remaining between them. Germline V gene lookup returns CDR1 MGHDK and CDR2 SYGVNS. The CDR3 DNA reads TGTGCCAGCAGTGTCGAGATTGTAGATACGCAGTATTTT. Encoded protein: CASSVEIVDTQYF.

The chain couples TRBV12-3 or TRBV12-4 to TRBJ1-1; maybe TRBD1 (6 bases). The CDR3 covers 18 residues. With 2 bases removed from V and 0 bases from J, the gap between germline ends came to 19 bases. CDR3 residues: CASSLHAGAPTMNTEAFF. The CDR3, as DNA: TGTGCCAGCAGTTTACACGCAGGGGCCCCGACCATGAACACTGAAGCTTTCTTT.

This rearrangement joins TRBV12-3 or TRBV12-4 to TRBJ1-5; weak D call: TRBD1 (6 bases). V shed 5 bases and J shed 7 bases, with 21 bases lying between them. The CDR3 contains 16 residues. The CDR3 loop is CASSIRPGGSVQPQHF. The CDR3 DNA is TGTGCCAGCAGTATACGTCCTGGGGGCTCAGTCCAGCCCCAGCATTTT.

The chain links TRBV21-1 to TRBJ2-5; TRBD2 was called by the table and not checked on the DNA. TRBV21-1 is listed as a pseudogene. The CDR3 totals 14 residues. This CDR3 reads CARGHGYLWTTQYF. CDR3 bases: TGTGCCAGAGGGCACGGGTACCTATGGACTACCCAGTACTTC.

The chain has TRBV12-3 or TRBV12-4 and TRBJ1-2; 7 positions agree with TRBD1. This CDR3 is built from 13 residues. J lost 4 bases, V lost 3 bases, and 2 bases had no gene match. The CDR3: CASSFNRGYGYTF. CDR3 nucleotide sequence: TGTGCCAGCAGTTTCAACAGGGGCTATGGCTACACCTTC.

Many counts were recorded for this clonotype. The chain has TRBV12-3 or TRBV12-4 and TRBJ1-3; D call uncertain. Trimming stripped 9 bases from V and 0 bases from J, with 6 bases between. This CDR3 comprises 12 residues. The CDR3 nucleotides read TGTGCCAGTGACAACTCTGGAAACACCATATATTTT. It is translated as CASDNSGNTIYF.

The genes are TRBV27 and TRBJ2-1; 13 nucleotides line up with TRBD2. From germline, CDR1 is MNHEY and CDR2 SMNVEV (reference sequence). The CDR3 loop spans 17 amino acids. V dropped 4 bases and J dropped 3; count of bases not matched to a gene: 6. The CDR3 spells CASSSGLAGDFYNEQFF. The CDR3 coding sequence is TGTGCCAGCAGTTCTGGACTAGCGGGGGACTTCTACAATGAGCAGTTCTTC.

This clonotype was detected only a few times. V usage is TRBV12-3 or TRBV12-4 and J usage is TRBJ1-2; D remains ambiguous. V lost 2 bases, J lost 6 bases, and 16 bases lay in between. The CDR3 consists of 15 residues. The CDR3 reads CASSLTRQSIDGYTF. The CDR3 bases are TGTGCCAGCAGTTTAACCCGACAAAGCATCGATGGCTACACCTTC.

The chain employs TRBV7-9 and TRBJ2-7, with 9 bases aligning to TRBD1. V shed 4 bases, J shed 3 bases, and the junction held 10 bases outside the gene matches. This CDR3 has 16 residues. The germline gives CDR1 SEHNR, CDR2 FQNEAQ (reference sequence). The CDR3 bases are TGTGCCAGCAGCTCCCCTTCGGGACAGGGCTACTACGAGCAGTACTTC. Protein sequence: CASSSPSGQGYYEQYF. Drawing the rest from reference TRBV7-9 and TRBJ2-7, the complete variable domain is DTGVSQNPRHKITKRGQNVTFRCDPISEHNRLYWYRQTLGQGPEFLTYFQNEAQLEKSRLLSDRFSAERPKGSFSTLEIQRTEQGDSAMYLCASSSPSGQGYYEQYFGPGTRLTVT.

This clonotype has more than one count but fewer than ten. V and J are TRBV9 and TRBJ1-2; D is uncertain. Looked up from germline, CDR1 is SGDLS and CDR2 is YYNGEE. The CDR3 consists of 12 residues. With 3 bases removed from V and 7 bases from J, the gap between germline ends came to 10 bases. CDR3 residues: CASSAGNFGYTF. CDR3 DNA: TGTGCCAGCAGCGCAGGCAATTTTGGCTACACCTTC.

This clonotype appeared once. The rearrangement links TRBV6-6 to TRBJ2-5; possibly TRBD1 or TRBD2 for D (5 bases each). CDR3 length: 13 amino acids. Germline-derived CDR1 and CDR2 are MNHNY and SVGAGI (reference sequence). V lost 6 bases, J lost 5 bases, and 13 bases lay in between. The CDR3 reads CASRTLGEETQYF. The CDR3 DNA is TGTGCCAGCAGAACCTTGGGGGAGGAGACCCAGTACTTC.